One and the same sample provided the 28 T cell receptor beta chains below, sequenced in a study of blood T cell repertoires in COVID-19. The data were produced by immunoSEQ multiplex PCR, yet TCRdb's version contains in-frame clones alone and is incomplete. Here the sample spans around 250,000 clones, approximately 88% being singletons. Source material: peripheral blood. The receptor source for this set is a human donor in a cohort sampled during active COVID-19.

V and J are TRBV9 and TRBJ2-1; D is possibly TRBD1 (6 bases). The CDR3 has 15 residues. V was trimmed by 4 bases and J by 6 bases, leaving 17 bases between them. Germline V gene data show CDR1 as SGDLS and CDR2 as YYNGEE. Written as DNA, the CDR3 is TGTGCCAGCAGCAGCTGGGACACGTACCCCAATGAGCAGTTCTTC. Protein sequence: CASSSWDTYPNEQFF.

This clone was seen just once. CDR3 region: CASSDLRLVGSGANVLTF. DNA of the CDR3: TGTGCCAGCAGCGACCTCCGACTCGTGGGCTCTGGGGCCAACGTCCTGACTTTC. The genes are TRBV28 and TRBJ2-6; D remains ambiguous. Germline V CDR1 and CDR2: MDHEN, SYDVKM. This CDR3 is built from 18 residues. V lost 6 bases and J 0 bases, leaving 18 bases between the germline ends.

The rearrangement joins TRBV4-3 to TRBJ2-7, with 7 bases fitting TRBD2. CDR1 is LGHNA and CDR2 is YSLEER in the germline V gene. The length of the CDR3 is 16 residues. V was clipped by 0 bases and J by 2 bases; unmatched bases: 7. The DNA for the CDR3 is TGCGCCAGCAGCCAAGAATCGCGGGGGTTCCCCTACGAGCAGTACTTC. It translates to CASSQESRGFPYEQYF.

Here the CDR3 reads CASSLVAGSGYTF. The CDR3 DNA reads TGTGCCAGCAGCTTGGTAGCAGGGTCGGGCTACACCTTC. This chain uses TRBV5-4 with TRBJ1-2; possible D gene TRBD1, 5 bases. In germline, CDR1 is SGHNT, CDR2 YYREEE (reference sequence). The CDR3 runs 13 residues. Trimming pared 0 bases from V and 8 bases from J, leaving 11 bases between.

The V gene is TRBV4-3, the J gene TRBJ2-2; D may be TRBD2 (5 bases). Germline CDR1 LGHNA, CDR2 YSLEER. This CDR3 spans 15 amino acids. The V and J ends lost 3 bases and 8 bases respectively, with 16 bases between them. The CDR3 loop is CASSHLGTSMGELFF. CDR3 bases: TGCGCCAGCAGCCATCTCGGCACTAGTATGGGGGAGCTGTTTTTT.

The chain uses TRBV11-2 and TRBJ1-3; 9 bases are shared with TRBD1. Germline V gene sequence: CDR1 SGHAT, CDR2 FQNNGV. V shed 5 bases, J shed 9 bases, and the junction held 8 bases outside the gene matches. CDR3 length: 14 amino acids. For the CDR3, the DNA is TGTGCCAGCAGCACGGGACAGGGTGGACGCACCATATATTTT. It encodes CASSTGQGGRTIYF.

The chain is built from TRBV4-2 and TRBJ1-4; D ambiguous. From germline, CDR1 is LGHNA and CDR2 YNFKEQ. Trimming cost V 0 bases and J 5 bases, with 19 bases left between them. This CDR3 contains 18 residues. The CDR3, as DNA: TGTGCCAGCAGCCAAGAAGTTGCGGGCCCAGCTAGAAATGAAAAACTGTTTTTT. It encodes CASSQEVAGPARNEKLFF.

V usage is TRBV19 and J usage is TRBJ1-4; D possibly corresponds to TRBD1 (6 bases). With 0 bases removed from V and 5 bases from J, the gap between germline ends came to 10 bases. The CDR3 loop spans 15 amino acids. The germline gives CDR1 LNHDA, CDR2 SQIVND (reference sequence). CDR3 DNA sequence: TGTGCCAGTAGTATAGAGCGGGGGCCAAATGAAAAACTGTTTTTT. This codes for CASSIERGPNEKLFF. The full variable domain, rest sourced from reference TRBV19 and TRBJ1-4, is DGGITQSPKYLFRKEGQNVTLSCEQNLNHDAMYWYRQDPGQGLRLIYYSQIVNDFQKGDIAEGYSVSREKKESFPLTVTSAQKNPTAFYLCASSIERGPNEKLFFGSGTQLSVL.

This chain connects TRBV15 to TRBJ2-7; D is perhaps TRBD2 (6 bases). CDR1 is LNHNV, CDR2 YYDKDF, per germline (reference sequence). V lost 5 bases to trimming and J lost 7 bases, with 12 bases between them. The CDR3 length is 12 residues. CDR3 nucleotide sequence: TGTGCCACCAGCGGGCGACTAGGGGAGCAGTACTTC. Its translation is CATSGRLGEQYF.

This clone showed up just once. The CDR3 DNA reads as TGCGCCAGCAGTCGGACAGGGAGCAATCAGCCCCAGCATTTT. Translation gives CASSRTGSNQPQHF. This chain uses TRBV4-1 with TRBJ1-5, with 8 bases lining up with TRBD1. The germline V gene has CDR1 MGHRA and CDR2 YSYEKL. CDR3 length: 14 residues. The J segment lost 1 base and the V segment lost 6 bases, leaving 2 bases of the junction unmatched.

V gene TRBV6-5 combines with J gene TRBJ2-1; D is possibly TRBD2 (5 bases). Deletions cut 2 bases from V and 8 bases from J, with 7 bases between. There are 12 residues in the CDR3. Germline V CDR1 and CDR2: MNHEY, SVGAGI. CDR3 in amino acids: CASSYTRDEQFF. CDR3 nucleotide sequence: TGTGCCAGCAGTTACACTAGAGATGAGCAGTTCTTC.

This chain joins TRBV10-3 and TRBJ1-4, with D maybe TRBD1 (6 bases). Germline V gene data show CDR1 as ENHRY and CDR2 as SYGVKD. This CDR3 region has 15 residues. V lost 4 bases, J lost 7 bases, and 16 bases lay in between. Here the CDR3 DNA reads TGTGCCATCAGTGGGACAGCCCATAGTGGTGAAAAACTGTTTTTT. Translated: CAISGTAHSGEKLFF.

This chain joins TRBV18 and TRBJ2-7, with a tentative D call TRBD1 (6 bases). V gave up 3 bases and J gave up 5 bases, with 11 bases separating them. This CDR3 spans 13 amino acids. Looked up from germline, CDR1 is KGHSH and CDR2 is LQKENI. The CDR3 spells CASSPSGTNEQYF. The CDR3 bases are TGTGCCAGCTCACCTTCCGGGACAAACGAGCAGTACTTC.

V usage is TRBV3-1 (or the pseudogene TRBV3-2) and J usage is TRBJ1-1, with no clear D. The CDR3 totals 14 residues. Between the trimmed V and J ends, which lost 7 bases and 1 base, there was a span of 13 bases. Germline CDR1 LGHDT, CDR2 YNNKEL (reference sequence). CDR3 nucleotides: TGTGCCAGCATTCCAGCGGCGGGGAACACTGAAGCTTTCTTT. It specifies CASIPAAGNTEAFF.

A single count supports this clone. The rearrangement links TRBV4-1 to TRBJ2-7; D is uncertain. Trimming removed 1 base from V and 4 bases from J, with 8 bases in between. The germline V gene encodes CDR1 MGHRA and CDR2 YSYEKL. This CDR3 has 13 amino acids. Written as DNA, the CDR3 is TGCGCCAGCAGCCAAGCGCGGTCTTACGAGCAGTACTTC. This codes for CASSQARSYEQYF.

The chain combines TRBV11-2 with TRBJ1-2; D is undetermined. The germline V and J ends were trimmed by 5 bases and 4 bases, with 17 bases remaining between them. Looked up from germline, CDR1 is SGHAT and CDR2 is FQNNGV. The length of the CDR3 is 15 residues. The CDR3 sequence is CASSQMDPGVYGYTF. The CDR3 nucleotides are TGTGCCAGCAGCCAGATGGACCCGGGAGTCTATGGCTACACCTTC. Combining the CDR3 with reference TRBV11-2 and TRBJ1-2 gives the whole variable domain EAGVAQSPRYKIIEKRQSVAFWCNPISGHATLYWYQQILGQGPKLLIQFQNNGVVDDSQLPKDRFSAERLKGVDSTLKIQPAKLEDSAVYLCASSQMDPGVYGYTFGSGTRLTVV.

The rearrangement uses TRBV7-5 and TRBJ1-2. TRBV7-5 is recorded as a pseudogene. The CDR3 length is 16 residues. DNA of the CDR3: TGTGTCAGAAGCACGACGGGGGACCCCGGGAGCTATGGCTACACCTTC. This sequence encodes CVRSTTGDPGSYGYTF.

This clone has a single count. The gene calls are TRBV7-8 and TRBJ2-7; TRBD2 aligns across 14 bases. The V gene end was trimmed by 5 bases and the J gene end by 1 base; junction bases not matched to a gene: 10. CDR3 length: 18 residues. In germline, CDR1 is SGHVS, CDR2 FQNEAQ. In nucleotides, the CDR3 is TGTGCCAGCAGCCCGCGGACCGGGACTAGCGGGAGTTCCTACGAGCAGTACTTC. Protein: CASSPRTGTSGSSYEQYF. The whole variable domain, remainder taken from reference TRBV7-8 and TRBJ2-7, is GAGVSQSPRYKVAKRGQDVALRCDPISGHVSLFWYQQALGQGPEFLTYFQNEAQLDKSGLPSDRFFAERPEGSVSTLKIQRTQQEDSAVYLCASSPRTGTSGSSYEQYFGPGTRLTVT.

The chain joins TRBV6-2 or TRBV6-3 to TRBJ1-3; D not certain. The CDR3 spans 16 residues. V was cut by 6 bases and J by 1 base, with 16 bases left in between. Germline V gene data show CDR1 as MNHEY and CDR2 as SVGEGT. CDR3 residues: CASSLDPSGSGNTIYF. In DNA form, the CDR3 reads TGTGCCAGCAGCTTAGACCCCTCGGGATCTGGAAACACCATATATTTT.

This chain joins TRBV7-9 and TRBJ1-5, with TRBD1 as a possible D gene (5 bases). Trimming cost V 5 bases and J 1 base, with 18 bases left between them. CDR1 is SEHNR and CDR2 is FQNEAQ in the germline V gene (reference sequence). CDR3 length: 17 amino acids. The DNA of the CDR3 is TGTGCCAGCAGCCCACCTTTCACAGGTAGGAGCAATCAGCCCCAGCATTTT. It translates to CASSPPFTGRSNQPQHF.

V usage is TRBV7-2 and J usage is TRBJ2-3; D unresolved. V was pared by 1 base and J by 4 bases, with 6 bases between. Germline V lookup: CDR1 SGHTA, CDR2 FQGNSA. This CDR3 region has 13 residues. CDR3 residues: CASSLVVPDTQYF. The CDR3 nucleotides are TGTGCCAGCAGCTTAGTAGTTCCAGATACGCAGTATTTT.

This clone was detected once. V usage is TRBV11-3 and J usage is TRBJ2-1, with 10 bases matching TRBD2. CDR1 and CDR2 (germline): SGHNT, YENEEA. CDR3 length: 17 amino acids. The V and J ends lost 4 bases and 5 bases, in that order; junction bases with no gene match: 11. The CDR3: CASSSGLGLATNNEQFF. In nucleotides, the CDR3 is TGTGCCAGCAGCTCGGGCCTGGGACTAGCGACTAACAATGAGCAGTTCTTC. The variable domain in full, completed from reference TRBV11-3 and TRBJ2-1, reads EAGVVQSPRYKIIEKKQPVAFWCNPISGHNTLYWYLQNLGQGPELLIRYENEEAVDDSQLPKDRFSAERLKGVDSTLKIQPAELGDSAVYLCASSSGLGLATNNEQFFGPGTRLTVL.

The CDR3 protein is CSVWEGDYTF. The CDR3, as DNA: TGCAGCGTTTGGGAGGGGGACTACACCTTC. This rearrangement joins TRBV29-1 to TRBJ1-2, with TRBD1 as a possible D gene (6 bases). Deletions cut 5 bases from V and 10 bases from J, with 11 bases between. Germline CDR1 SQVTM, CDR2 ANQGSEA. The length of the CDR3 is 10 residues.

The chain uses TRBV9 and TRBJ2-7; 7 nucleotides line up with TRBD2. V dropped 6 bases and J dropped 1; count of bases not matched to a gene: 10. Germline V gene data show CDR1 as SGDLS and CDR2 as YYNGEE. The CDR3 is made up of 15 amino acids. DNA for the CDR3: TGTGCCAGCACGAGAGGGCTAGCGGATTCCTACGAGCAGTACTTC. This translates into CASTRGLADSYEQYF.

V is TRBV28 and J is TRBJ2-5; D gene uncertain. Trimming stripped 6 bases from V and 7 bases from J, with 12 bases between. The CDR3 extends over 12 amino acids. The germline V gene has CDR1 MDHEN and CDR2 SYDVKM. The CDR3 here is CASSQQLATQYF. As DNA, the CDR3 is TGTGCCAGCAGCCAACAGTTGGCGACCCAGTACTTC.

The chain has TRBV7-2 and TRBJ1-1, with D perhaps matching TRBD1 (6 bases). The CDR3 extends over 14 amino acids. Germline values: CDR1 SGHTA, CDR2 FQGNSA. V shed 3 bases and J shed 3 bases, with 11 bases lying between them. The CDR3 spells CASSLGTGHTEAFF. CDR3 in DNA: TGTGCCAGCAGCTTGGGAACAGGGCACACTGAAGCTTTCTTT.

The chain uses TRBV10-2 and TRBJ2-7; TRBD2 aligns across 13 bases. The CDR3 loop spans 15 amino acids. The germline CDR1 and CDR2 sequences are WSHSY and SAAADI. V was pared by 4 bases and J by 6 bases, with 6 bases of the junction left unmatched. The CDR3 loop is CASSGLTSGGLEQYF. In DNA, the CDR3 is TGCGCCAGCAGTGGTTTGACTAGCGGGGGGCTCGAGCAGTACTTC.

The rearrangement uses TRBV5-6 and TRBJ2-5; D possibly corresponds to TRBD2 (6 bases). The germline gives CDR1 SGHDT, CDR2 YYEEEE. Trimming cost V 5 bases and J 0 bases, with 14 bases left between them. The CDR3 covers 15 residues. CDR3 protein: CASRNGRDYQETQYF. The CDR3 DNA follows: TGTGCCAGCAGAAATGGCCGGGACTACCAAGAGACCCAGTACTTC.